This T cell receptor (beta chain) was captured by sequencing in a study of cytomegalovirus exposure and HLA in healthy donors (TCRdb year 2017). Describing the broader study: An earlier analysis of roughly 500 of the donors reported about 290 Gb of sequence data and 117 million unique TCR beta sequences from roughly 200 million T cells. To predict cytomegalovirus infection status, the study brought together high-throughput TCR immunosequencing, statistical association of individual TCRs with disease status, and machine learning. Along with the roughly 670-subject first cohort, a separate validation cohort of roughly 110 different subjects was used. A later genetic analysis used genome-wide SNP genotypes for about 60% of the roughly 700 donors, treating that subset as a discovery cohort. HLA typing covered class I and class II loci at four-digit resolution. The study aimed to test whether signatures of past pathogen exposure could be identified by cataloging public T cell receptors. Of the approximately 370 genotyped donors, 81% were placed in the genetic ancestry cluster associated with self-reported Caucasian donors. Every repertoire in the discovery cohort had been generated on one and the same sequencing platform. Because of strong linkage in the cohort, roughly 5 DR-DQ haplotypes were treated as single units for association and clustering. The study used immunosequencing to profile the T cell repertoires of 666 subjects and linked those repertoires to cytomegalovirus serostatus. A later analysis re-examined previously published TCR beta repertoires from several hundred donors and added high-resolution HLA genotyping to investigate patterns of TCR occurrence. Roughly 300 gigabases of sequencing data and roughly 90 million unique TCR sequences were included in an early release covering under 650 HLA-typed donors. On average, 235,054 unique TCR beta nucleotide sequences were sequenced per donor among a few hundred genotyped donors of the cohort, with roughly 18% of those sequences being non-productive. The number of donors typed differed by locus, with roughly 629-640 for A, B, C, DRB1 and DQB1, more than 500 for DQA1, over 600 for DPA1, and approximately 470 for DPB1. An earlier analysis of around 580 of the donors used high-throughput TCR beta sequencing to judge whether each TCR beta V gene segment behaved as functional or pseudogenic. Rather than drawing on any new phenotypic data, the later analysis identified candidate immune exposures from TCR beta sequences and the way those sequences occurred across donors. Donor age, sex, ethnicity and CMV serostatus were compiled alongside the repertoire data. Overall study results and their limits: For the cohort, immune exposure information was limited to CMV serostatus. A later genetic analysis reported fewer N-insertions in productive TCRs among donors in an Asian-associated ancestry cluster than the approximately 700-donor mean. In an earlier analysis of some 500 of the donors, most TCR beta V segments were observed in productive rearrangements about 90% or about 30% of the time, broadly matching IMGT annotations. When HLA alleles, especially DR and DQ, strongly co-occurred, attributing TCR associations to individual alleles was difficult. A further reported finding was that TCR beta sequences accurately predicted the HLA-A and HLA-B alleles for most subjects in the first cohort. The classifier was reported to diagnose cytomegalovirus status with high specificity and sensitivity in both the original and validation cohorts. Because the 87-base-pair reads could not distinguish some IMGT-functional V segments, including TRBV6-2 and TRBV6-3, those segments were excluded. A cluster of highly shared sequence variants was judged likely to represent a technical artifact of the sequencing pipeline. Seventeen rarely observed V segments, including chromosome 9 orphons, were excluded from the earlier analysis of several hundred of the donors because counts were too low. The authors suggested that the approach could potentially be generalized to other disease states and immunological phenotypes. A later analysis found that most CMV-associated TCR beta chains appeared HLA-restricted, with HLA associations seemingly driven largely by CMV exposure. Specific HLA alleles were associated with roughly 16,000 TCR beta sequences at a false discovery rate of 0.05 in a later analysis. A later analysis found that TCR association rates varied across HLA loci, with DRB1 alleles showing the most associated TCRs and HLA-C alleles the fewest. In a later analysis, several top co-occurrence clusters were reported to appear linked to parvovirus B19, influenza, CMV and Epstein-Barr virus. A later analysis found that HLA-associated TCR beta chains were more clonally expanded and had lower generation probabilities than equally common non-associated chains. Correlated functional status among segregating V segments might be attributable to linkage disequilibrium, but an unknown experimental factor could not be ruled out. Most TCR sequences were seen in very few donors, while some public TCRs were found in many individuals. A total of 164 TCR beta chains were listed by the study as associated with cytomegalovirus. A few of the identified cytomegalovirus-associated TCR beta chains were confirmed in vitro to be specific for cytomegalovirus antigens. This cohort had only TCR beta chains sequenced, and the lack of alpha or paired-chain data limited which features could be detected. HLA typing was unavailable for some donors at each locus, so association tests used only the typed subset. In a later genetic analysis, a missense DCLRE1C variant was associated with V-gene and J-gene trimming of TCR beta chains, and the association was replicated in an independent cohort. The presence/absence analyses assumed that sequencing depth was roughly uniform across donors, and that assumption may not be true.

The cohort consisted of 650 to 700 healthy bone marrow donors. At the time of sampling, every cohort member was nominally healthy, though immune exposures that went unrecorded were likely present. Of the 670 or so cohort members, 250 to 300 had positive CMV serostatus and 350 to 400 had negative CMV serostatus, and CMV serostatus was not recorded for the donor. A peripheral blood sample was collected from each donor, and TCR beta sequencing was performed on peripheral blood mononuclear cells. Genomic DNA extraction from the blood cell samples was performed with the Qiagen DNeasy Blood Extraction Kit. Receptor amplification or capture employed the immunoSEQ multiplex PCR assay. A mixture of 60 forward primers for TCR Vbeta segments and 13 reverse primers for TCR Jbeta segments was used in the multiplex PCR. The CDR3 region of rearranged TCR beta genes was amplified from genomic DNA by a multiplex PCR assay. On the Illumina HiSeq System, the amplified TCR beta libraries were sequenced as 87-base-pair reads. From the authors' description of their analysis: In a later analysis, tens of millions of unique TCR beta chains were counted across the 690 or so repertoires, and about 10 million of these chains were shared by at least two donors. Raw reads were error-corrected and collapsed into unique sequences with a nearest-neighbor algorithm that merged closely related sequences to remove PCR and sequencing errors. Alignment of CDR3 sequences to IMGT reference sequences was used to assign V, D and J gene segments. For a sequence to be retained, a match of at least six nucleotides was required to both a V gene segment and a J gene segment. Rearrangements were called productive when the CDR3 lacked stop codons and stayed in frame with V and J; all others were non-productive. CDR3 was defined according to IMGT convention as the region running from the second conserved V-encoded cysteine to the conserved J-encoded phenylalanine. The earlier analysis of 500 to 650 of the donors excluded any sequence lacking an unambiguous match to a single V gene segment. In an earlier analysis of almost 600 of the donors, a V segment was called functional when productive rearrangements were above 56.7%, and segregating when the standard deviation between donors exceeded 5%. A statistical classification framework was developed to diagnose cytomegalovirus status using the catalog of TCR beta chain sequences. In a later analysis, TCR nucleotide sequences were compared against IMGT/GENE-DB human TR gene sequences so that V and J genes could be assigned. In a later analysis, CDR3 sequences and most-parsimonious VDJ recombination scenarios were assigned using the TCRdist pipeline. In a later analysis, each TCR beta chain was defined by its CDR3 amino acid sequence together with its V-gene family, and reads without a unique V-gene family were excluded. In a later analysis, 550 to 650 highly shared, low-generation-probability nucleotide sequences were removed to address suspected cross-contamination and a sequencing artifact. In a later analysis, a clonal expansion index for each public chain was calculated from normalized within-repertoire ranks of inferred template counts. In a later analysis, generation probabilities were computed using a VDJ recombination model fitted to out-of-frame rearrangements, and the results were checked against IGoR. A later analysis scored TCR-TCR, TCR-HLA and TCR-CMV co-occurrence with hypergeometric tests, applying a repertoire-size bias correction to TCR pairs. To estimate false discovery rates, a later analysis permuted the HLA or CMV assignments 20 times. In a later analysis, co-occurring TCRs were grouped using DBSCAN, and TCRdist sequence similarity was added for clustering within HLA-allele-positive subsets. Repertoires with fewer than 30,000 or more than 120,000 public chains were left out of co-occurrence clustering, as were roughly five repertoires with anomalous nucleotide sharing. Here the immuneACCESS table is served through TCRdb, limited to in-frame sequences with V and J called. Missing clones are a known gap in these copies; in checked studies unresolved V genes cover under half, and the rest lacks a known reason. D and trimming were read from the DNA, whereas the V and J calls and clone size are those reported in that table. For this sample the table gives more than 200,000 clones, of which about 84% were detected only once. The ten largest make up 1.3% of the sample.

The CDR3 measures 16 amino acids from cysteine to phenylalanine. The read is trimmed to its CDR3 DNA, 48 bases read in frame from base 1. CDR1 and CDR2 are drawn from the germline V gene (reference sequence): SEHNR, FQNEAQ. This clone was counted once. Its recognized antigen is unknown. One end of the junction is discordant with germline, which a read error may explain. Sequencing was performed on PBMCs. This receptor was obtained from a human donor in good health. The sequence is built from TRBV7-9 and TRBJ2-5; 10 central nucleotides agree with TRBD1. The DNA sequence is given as TGTTCCAGCAGCTTACGGGACAGGGGTCACCAAGAGACCCAGTACTTC. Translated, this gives CSSSLRDRGHQETQYF.